One and the same sample provided the 9 T cell receptor beta chains below, sequenced in a study of Ad26.COV2.S vaccination and SARS-CoV-2 variants. Treatment indicated: around 19 received Ad26.COV2.S at low or high dose, single or two shots; about 5 received placebo; per-sample allocation not given. Samples came from day 63 after the first vaccine or placebo injection. Only in-frame clones appear in the TCRdb table, and some are missing; sequencing was by immunoSEQ multiplex PCR. This sample yields about 260,000 clones, of which roughly nine tenths are seen a single time; roughly 3% belongs to the top ten. Sequencing was performed on peripheral blood, taken in a trial of Ad26.COV2.S vaccine versus placebo. Receptors were obtained from a person aged 18-65 years who received the Ad26.COV2.S COVID-19 vaccine or a placebo.

The chain combines TRBV19 with TRBJ2-3; no definite D call. The V end was cut by 5 bases, the J end by 4 bases, with 19 bases between. The CDR3 is 16 residues long. Looked up from germline, CDR1 is LNHDA and CDR2 is SQIVND (reference sequence). Written as DNA, the CDR3 is TGTGCCAGTAGTCTCCGGATGGCTCTACTTGCAGATACGCAGTATTTT. It encodes CASSLRMALLADTQYF.

The rearrangement uses TRBV5-5 and TRBJ2-2, with TRBD1 matching 8 bases. Germline lookup yields CDR1 SGHKS and CDR2 YYEKEE (reference sequence). J lost 0 bases, V lost 4 bases, and 8 bases had no gene match. The CDR3 sequence is 17 residues long. In DNA form, the CDR3 reads TGTGCCAGCAGCCGCCGGGACAGGACTTCGAACACCGGGGAGCTGTTTTTT. Translating it yields CASSRRDRTSNTGELFF.

J is TRBJ1-2 and V is TRBV4-2; the D gene is possibly TRBD1 (5 bases). The CDR3 is 15 amino acids. The V gene lost 0 bases and the J gene lost 5 bases, with 13 bases spanning the gap. Per the germline V gene, CDR1 is LGHNA and CDR2 is YNFKEQ. DNA of the CDR3: TGTGCCAGCAGCCAAGAGGGGGGGGACCTATATGGCTACACCTTC. Translated, it gives CASSQEGGDLYGYTF.

The rearrangement links TRBV6-2 or TRBV6-3 to TRBJ2-5; 7 bases line up with TRBD1. Germline V CDR1 and CDR2: MNHEY, SVGEGT. With 2 bases clipped from V and 5 bases from J, the junction kept 11 bases outside the gene matches. The CDR3 contains 16 residues. CDR3: CASSYLQGQALETQYF. The CDR3 DNA reads as TGTGCCAGCAGTTACCTCCAAGGACAGGCGCTGGAGACCCAGTACTTC.

This clone has just one count. At one boundary the junction diverges from the germline segment, which might be a read error. The chain uses TRBV10-3 and TRBJ2-1; 16 positions agree with TRBD2. The CDR3 runs 19 residues. Germline V gives CDR1 ENHRY, CDR2 SYGVKD. In DNA form, the CDR3 reads TGTGCCATCAGTAAGTCCGGGACTAGCGGGAGGGGATCCTACAATGAGCAGTTCTTC. Its protein product is CAISKSGTSGRGSYNEQFF.

This chain uses TRBV19 with TRBJ1-1; TRBD1 matches 9 bases. The CDR3 has 16 amino acids. The J segment lost 0 bases and the V segment lost 4 bases, leaving 6 bases of the junction unmatched. Germline V gene sequence: CDR1 LNHDA, CDR2 SQIVND (reference sequence). The CDR3 region is CASSRGTGTLNTEAFF. In DNA, the CDR3 is TGTGCCAGTAGTAGGGGGACAGGGACATTGAACACTGAAGCTTTCTTT. The full variable domain, its missing parts supplied by reference TRBV19 and TRBJ1-1, is DGGITQSPKYLFRKEGQNVTLSCEQNLNHDAMYWYRQDPGQGLRLIYYSQIVNDFQKGDIAEGYSVSREKKESFPLTVTSAQKNPTAFYLCASSRGTGTLNTEAFFGQGTRLTVV.

The CDR3 region is CATSRGRYRVGETQYF. For the CDR3, the DNA is TGTGCCACCAGCAGAGGCCGTTACAGGGTCGGTGAGACCCAGTACTTC. V gene TRBV15 combines with J gene TRBJ2-5, with D perhaps TRBD1 (6 bases). Trimming removed 1 base from V and 5 bases from J, with 17 bases in between. This CDR3 contains 16 residues. Germline V gene lookup returns CDR1 LNHNV and CDR2 YYDKDF (reference sequence).

The chain has TRBV18 and TRBJ2-1; perhaps TRBD1 as D (5 bases). The CDR3 runs 16 residues. V lost 2 bases to trimming and J lost 5 bases, with 16 bases between them. The germline V gene encodes CDR1 KGHSH and CDR2 LQKENI. The CDR3 sequence: CASSPGPLRVNNEQFF. The CDR3 bases are TGTGCCAGCTCACCAGGGCCGCTCAGGGTCAACAATGAGCAGTTCTTC.

The chain recombines TRBV7-3 with TRBJ2-3; D gene ambiguous. Germline assignment: CDR1 SGHTA and CDR2 FQGTGA. The CDR3 totals 13 residues. The ends were cut back, 4 bases at V and 3 bases at J, with 8 bases in the middle. The CDR3 sequence: CASSSRHTDTQYF. The CDR3 coding sequence is TGTGCCAGCAGCTCAAGACATACAGATACGCAGTATTTT.